This T cell receptor (beta chain) originates from a study of glioma-infiltrating T cells (dated by TCRdb to about 2016). In the study overall: Low-grade gliomas were WHO grade II oligodendrogliomas or astrocytomas, and glioblastomas were WHO grade IV tumors sampled at initial rather than recurrent diagnosis. Each tissue-infiltrating repertoire was compared with the same patient's peripheral blood repertoire to measure divergence between tissue and blood T-cell populations. Sequencing of TCR alpha- and beta-chain repertoires was performed on glioma tissue, on non-neoplastic brain tissue, and on matched peripheral blood mononuclear cells. Sequencing coverage of roughly 4- to 10-fold of some 1 million peripheral T cells was targeted for blood libraries. Before surgery, glioma patients were given dexamethasone for six or fewer days. Three low-grade glioma patients, about 8 primary glioblastoma patients and three non-glioma patients contributing non-neoplastic brain tissue were included in the paired cohort. The paper's findings and limits, for the study overall: Patients with low tissue-blood divergence were marked by a signature set of shared blood CDR3 motifs, and that set was depleted in highly divergent patients. Group comparisons rested on small numbers: three non-neoplastic, three low-grade glioma and about 8 glioblastoma patients. VJ-independent divergence between tissue and blood was lower than expected in non-neoplastic patients but higher than expected in all gliomas, particularly low-grade gliomas. Only a very small number of CDR3 sequences turned up in both tissue and blood, a result put down to high CDR3 diversity combined with limited sampling.

The CDR3 runs 14 residues from the cysteine to the phenylalanine. Of the read, only the CDR3 DNA is kept; its 42 bases are in frame from base 1. The germline V gene supplies CDR1 MDHEN and CDR2 SYDVKM. Surgical brain or tumor specimens were cryofrozen in liquid nitrogen immediately after resection, and peripheral blood cells were collected concurrently. About this clonotype itself: The clone's antigen remains unknown. No base-level quality is on record; no much larger clone is a single base apart.

TCR alpha and beta CDR3 regions were amplified with the iRepertoire nested amplicon-rescue multiplex PCR (arm-PCR) platform from RNA. The input for one-step reverse transcription and amplification was about 95-400 ng of tissue mRNA or PBMC total RNA. Following bead purification, Illumina adapters were added through a secondary multiplex PCR, and the libraries were then gel-purified between 200 and 400 bp. Demultiplexing relied on internal 6-nucleotide barcodes carried by the libraries. Libraries were sequenced on an Illumina MiSeq with 2x220 or 2x250 nucleotide paired-end reads. In the paper's pipeline: Paired reads were merged with FLASH 1.2.11 and aligned to the GRCh37 human genome with BWA-MEM before extracting TRA and TRB reads. For V and J assignment, an IMGT-derived reference of cassette sequences and CDR3 motifs that included pseudogenes was used. Three-frame translation of reads was performed, and productive CDR3s were defined as those with a C...FGXG motif and no stop codons. A clonotype was defined as a unique combination of a V-J cassette pair and a CDR3 amino acid sequence. Reads were filtered by Hamming distance, with the threshold set by the sequence error rate of each sample in mapped regions. The public reads were reprocessed in TCRdb via fastp at Q25 and MiXCR, keeping in-frame beta chains. Each record represents a unique CDR3 protein, reported with the most common genes and DNA among its rows. The V and J calls were determined by TCRdb, not by the authors. Present in this sample are a few hundred thousand distinct CDR3 sequences, around 45% of which were seen just once. The top ten clonotypes cover 12% of the sample.

The chain joins TRBV28 to TRBJ2-7, with a weak D call of TRBD2 (6 bases match). This TCR came from a human donor with low-grade glioma or glioblastoma, undergoing nonglioma brain surgery, or in good health (not recorded which). Specimen: glioma tissue, nonneoplastic brain tissue, or PBMCs (not recorded which). CDR3 region: CASKTWRDRYEQYF. The DNA sequence is given as TGTGCTAGTAAAACCTGGCGGGATAGGTACGAGCAGTACTTC.